Below, 5 T cell receptor beta chains from the same sample are listed, as sequenced in a study of T cell repertoires in cytomegalovirus infection. Via MiXCR, TCRdb re-called the reads, giving one row per CDR3 protein. This table has about 230,000 distinct CDR3 sequences, roughly 6.5% appearing once. The material sequenced was PBMCs. These receptors originate from a human donor in good health (CMV status not recorded). Some clones in this sample may be carry-over from other donors' samples.

This clonotype was recorded at least ten times. The chain joins TRBV28 to TRBJ2-5, with D possibly being TRBD2 (5 bases). CDR1 and CDR2 (germline): MDHEN, SYDVKM. The V gene lost 10 bases and the J gene lost 2 bases, with 17 bases spanning the gap. The CDR3 runs to 14 residues. The chain's CDR3 is CATAPPGSQETQYF. In DNA, the CDR3 is TGTGCCACCGCCCCCCCGGGATCTCAAGAGACCCAGTACTTC.

This clonotype has a count of ten or more. CDR3 bases: TGTGCCAGCAGCTTAACAGGGGATGAAACTGAAGCTTTCTTT. It encodes CASSLTGDETEAFF. V and J are TRBV7-2 and TRBJ1-1, with 7 bases fitting TRBD1. The CDR3 covers 14 residues. The ends lost 2 bases at V and 5 bases at J; junction bases unmatched: 5. Germline assignment: CDR1 SGHTA and CDR2 FQGNSA.

In this sample, this clonotype turned up a few times. The CDR3: CASSAGTEQFF. In DNA, the CDR3 is TGTGCCAGCAGTGCCGGGACAGAGCAGTTCTTC. This rearrangement joins TRBV6-2 or TRBV6-3 to TRBJ2-1; a weak D match, TRBD1 (6 bases). Trimming cost V 5 bases and J 10 bases, with 9 bases left between them. This CDR3 comprises 11 residues. The V gene's germline CDR1 is MNHEY and CDR2 SVGEGT.

This clonotype has at least ten counts. This chain links TRBV7-2 with TRBJ2-7, with D tentatively TRBD1 or TRBD2 (5 bases each). Trimming left V 6 bases short and J 4 bases short, with 19 bases between. Germline-derived CDR1 and CDR2 are SGHTA and FQGNSA. The CDR3 is 15 residues long. CDR3 coding DNA: TGTGCCAGCAGAATCTCCTGGGACGGGCTTTACGAGCAGTACTTC. Its protein is CASRISWDGLYEQYF.

This clonotype was counted only a few times. This sequence joins TRBV14 and TRBJ1-1; 9 bases are a match to TRBD1. Germline V gives CDR1 SGHDN, CDR2 FVKESK. The CDR3 sequence is 14 residues long. Germline trimming cut 6 bases from V and 7 bases from J; bases unmatched to any gene: 9. This chain's CDR3 is CASSHRGPFIEAFF. Here the CDR3 DNA reads TGTGCCAGCAGTCACAGGGGGCCGTTTATTGAAGCTTTCTTT.